The present TCR beta chain was sequenced within a study of control samples from healthy donors and cancer patients. Sequenced by immunoSEQ multiplex PCR; TCRdb stores in-frame clones only, minus some. The table lists about 130,000 clones, under 90% of them singletons, with around 7.6% in the top ten. Germline-derived CDR1 and CDR2 are SEHNR and FQNEAQ (reference sequence). J gave up 3 bases and V 6 bases, and 16 bases lay outside the gene matches. This CDR3 has 18 amino acids. What was sequenced was PBMCs. V is TRBV7-9 and J is TRBJ2-3; TRBD2 agrees at 9 bases. This TCR was sampled from a man aged 50-60 years with head and neck cancer. CDR3 region: CASSSPPWRGGGTDTQYF. In DNA form, the CDR3 reads TGTGCCAGCAGTTCACCCCCCTGGCGGGGGGGCGGGACAGATACGCAGTATTTT.